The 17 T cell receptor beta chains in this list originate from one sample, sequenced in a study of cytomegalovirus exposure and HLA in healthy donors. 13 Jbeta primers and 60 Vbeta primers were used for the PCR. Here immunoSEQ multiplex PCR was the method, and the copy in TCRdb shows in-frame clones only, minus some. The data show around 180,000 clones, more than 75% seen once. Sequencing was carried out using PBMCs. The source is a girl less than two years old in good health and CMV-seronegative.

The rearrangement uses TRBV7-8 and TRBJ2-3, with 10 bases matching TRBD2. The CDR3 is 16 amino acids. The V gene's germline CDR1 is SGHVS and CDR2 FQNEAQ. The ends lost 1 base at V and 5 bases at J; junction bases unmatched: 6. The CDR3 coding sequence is TGTGCCAGCAGCTTAGAAGCGGGGGGGCGGAGAGATACGCAGTATTTT. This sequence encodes CASSLEAGGRRDTQYF. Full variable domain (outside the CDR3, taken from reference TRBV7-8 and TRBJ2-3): GAGVSQSPRYKVAKRGQDVALRCDPISGHVSLFWYQQALGQGPEFLTYFQNEAQLDKSGLPSDRFFAERPEGSVSTLKIQRTQQEDSAVYLCASSLEAGGRRDTQYFGPGTRLTVL.

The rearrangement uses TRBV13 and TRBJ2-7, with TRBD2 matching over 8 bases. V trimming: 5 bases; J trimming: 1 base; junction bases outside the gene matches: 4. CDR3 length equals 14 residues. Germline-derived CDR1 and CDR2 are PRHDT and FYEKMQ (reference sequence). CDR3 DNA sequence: TGTGCCAGCAGCCCGGGGACTAGGTCCTACGAGCAGTACTTC. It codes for CASSPGTRSYEQYF. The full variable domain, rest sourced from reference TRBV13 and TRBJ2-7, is AAGVIQSPRHLIKEKRETATLKCYPIPRHDTVYWYQQGPGQDPQFLISFYEKMQSDKGSIPDRFSAQQFSDYHSELNMSSLELGDSALYFCASSPGTRSYEQYFGPGTRLTVT.

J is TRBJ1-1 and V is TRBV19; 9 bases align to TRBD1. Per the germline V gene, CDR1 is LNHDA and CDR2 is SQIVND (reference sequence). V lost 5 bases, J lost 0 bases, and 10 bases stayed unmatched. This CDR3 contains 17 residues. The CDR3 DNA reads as TGTGCCAGTAGTCCTCGACAGGGGGTACAACTGAACACTGAAGCTTTCTTT. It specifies CASSPRQGVQLNTEAFF.

The chain's CDR3 is CASSQSNPGVTGELFF. The CDR3 coding sequence is TGCGCCAGCAGCCAATCTAATCCGGGGGTCACCGGGGAGCTGTTTTTT. The chain combines TRBV4-1 with TRBJ2-2; tentative D call: TRBD2 (6 bases). The CDR3 is made up of 16 amino acids. Germline CDR1 reads MGHRA; CDR2 reads YSYEKL. V lost 2 bases and J 4 bases, leaving 14 bases between the germline ends.

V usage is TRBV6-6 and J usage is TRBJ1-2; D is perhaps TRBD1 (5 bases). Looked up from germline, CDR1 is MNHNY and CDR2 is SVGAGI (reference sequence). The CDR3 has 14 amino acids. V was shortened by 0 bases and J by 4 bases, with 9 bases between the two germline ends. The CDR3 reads CASSYSPRVYGYTF. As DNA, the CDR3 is TGTGCCAGCAGTTACTCCCCCAGGGTCTATGGCTACACCTTC.

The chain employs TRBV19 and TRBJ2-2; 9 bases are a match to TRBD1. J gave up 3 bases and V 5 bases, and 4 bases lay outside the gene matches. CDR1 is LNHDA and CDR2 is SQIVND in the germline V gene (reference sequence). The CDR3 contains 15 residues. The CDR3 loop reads CASSAGTGYTGELFF. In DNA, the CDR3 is TGTGCCAGTAGTGCCGGGACAGGGTACACCGGGGAGCTGTTTTTT.

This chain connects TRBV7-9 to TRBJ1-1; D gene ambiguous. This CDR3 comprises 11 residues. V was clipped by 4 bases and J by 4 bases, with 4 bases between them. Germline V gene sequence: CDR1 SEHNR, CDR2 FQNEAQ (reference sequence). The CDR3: CASSSSTEAFF. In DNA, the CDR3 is TGTGCCAGCAGCTCCAGCACTGAAGCTTTCTTT.

This chain's CDR3 is CATSGSGLYGYTF. The CDR3 nucleotides are TGTGCCACCAGCGGTTCGGGATTGTATGGCTACACCTTC. The chain joins TRBV15 to TRBJ1-2; D unresolved. The CDR3 sequence is 13 residues long. Germline V gene data show CDR1 as LNHNV and CDR2 as YYDKDF (reference sequence). Trimming left V 5 bases short and J 5 bases short, with 12 bases between.

The CDR3 DNA reads as TGCGCCAGCAGCCAAGATGGGGCAGGGCGTACCGGGGAGCTGTTTTTT. Its translation: CASSQDGAGRTGELFF. The V and J genes are TRBV4-3 and TRBJ2-2, with D possibly matching TRBD1 (5 bases). Trimming left V 0 bases short and J 5 bases short, with 13 bases between. Germline V gene lookup returns CDR1 LGHNA and CDR2 YSLEER. The CDR3 is 16 amino acids.

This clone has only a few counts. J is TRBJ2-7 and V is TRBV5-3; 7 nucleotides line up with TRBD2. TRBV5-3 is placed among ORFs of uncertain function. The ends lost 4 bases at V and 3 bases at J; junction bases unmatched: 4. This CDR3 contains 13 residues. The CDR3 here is CARSRRGSYEQYF. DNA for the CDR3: TGTGCCAGAAGCCGCCGCGGGAGCTACGAGCAGTACTTC.

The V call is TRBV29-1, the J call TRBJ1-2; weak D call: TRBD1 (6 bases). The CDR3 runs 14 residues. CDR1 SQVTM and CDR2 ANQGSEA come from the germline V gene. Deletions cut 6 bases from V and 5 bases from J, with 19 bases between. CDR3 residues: CSVIRDTVGYGYTF. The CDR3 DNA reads TGCAGCGTAATCCGGGACACGGTAGGATATGGCTACACCTTC.

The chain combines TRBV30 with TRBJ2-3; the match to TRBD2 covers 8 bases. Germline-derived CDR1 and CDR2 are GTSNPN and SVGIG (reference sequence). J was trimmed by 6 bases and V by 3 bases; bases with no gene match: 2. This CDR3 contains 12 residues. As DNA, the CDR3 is TGTGCCTGGAGCGGGGGGGCCGATACGCAGTATTTT. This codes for CAWSGGADTQYF.

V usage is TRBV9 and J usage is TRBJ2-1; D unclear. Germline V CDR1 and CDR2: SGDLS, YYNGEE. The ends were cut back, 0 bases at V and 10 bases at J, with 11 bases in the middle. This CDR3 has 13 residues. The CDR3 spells CASSVVQRGEQFF. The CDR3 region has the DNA TGTGCCAGCAGCGTAGTTCAGCGAGGAGAGCAGTTCTTC.

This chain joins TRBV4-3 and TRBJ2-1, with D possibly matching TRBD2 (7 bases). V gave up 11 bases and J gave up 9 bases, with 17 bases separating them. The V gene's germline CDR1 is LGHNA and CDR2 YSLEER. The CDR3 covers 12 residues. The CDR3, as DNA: TGCGCCGGGGGCACTTCGGGGGGTGAGCAGTTCTTC. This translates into CAGGTSGGEQFF.

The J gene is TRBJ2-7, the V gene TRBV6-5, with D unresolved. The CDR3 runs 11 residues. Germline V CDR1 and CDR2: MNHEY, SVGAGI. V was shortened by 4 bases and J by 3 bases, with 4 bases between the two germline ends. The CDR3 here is CASSSIYEQYF. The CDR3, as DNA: TGTGCCAGCAGTTCTATCTACGAGCAGTACTTC.

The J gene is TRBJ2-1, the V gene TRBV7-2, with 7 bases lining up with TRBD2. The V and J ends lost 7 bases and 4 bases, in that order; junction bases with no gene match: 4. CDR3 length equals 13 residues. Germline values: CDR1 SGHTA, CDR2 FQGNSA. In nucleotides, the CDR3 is TGTGCCAGCAATGCGGGAGCTTACAATGAGCAGTTCTTC. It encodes CASNAGAYNEQFF.

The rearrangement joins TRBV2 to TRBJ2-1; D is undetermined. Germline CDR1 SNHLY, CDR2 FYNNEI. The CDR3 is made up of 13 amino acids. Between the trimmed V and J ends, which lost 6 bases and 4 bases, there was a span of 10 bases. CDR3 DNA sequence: TGTGCCAGCAGGGCACAGAATTACAATGAGCAGTTCTTC. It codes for CASRAQNYNEQFF.